This TCR beta chain was recovered during a study of CD8 T cell repertoires and HIV-1 epitope variants. Only a few counts were recorded for this clone. Its target is unknown. The V and J ends lost 3 bases and 0 bases respectively, with 15 bases between them. Germline V CDR1 and CDR2: MDHEN, SYDVKM. The CDR3 runs to 16 residues. TCRdb's copy holds only in-frame clones and misses some; the assay was immunoSEQ multiplex PCR. This repertoire shows roughly 4,800 clones, 65% found once; its top ten account for approximately 42%. The chain has TRBV28 and TRBJ2-7; the D is unclear. This receptor was taken from a male donor with HIV. Sequencing was performed on cultured CD8+ T cells derived from PBMCs. CDR3 nucleotides: TGTGCCAGCAGTTTGGCTGAAAGAACGGACTCCTACGAGCAGTACTTC. Translating gives CASSLAERTDSYEQYF. The full variable domain, rest sourced from reference TRBV28 and TRBJ2-7, is DVKVTQSSRYLVKRTGEKVFLECVQDMDHENMFWYRQDPGLGLRLIYFSYDVKMKEKGDIPEGYSVSREKKERFSLILESASTNQTSMYLCASSLAERTDSYEQYFGPGTRLTVT.